This TCR beta chain was found in a study of cytotoxic CD8 clonotypes in ibrutinib-treated CLL. Turning to the study itself: The study included roughly 10 relapsed/refractory and about 16 treatment-naive patients; roughly 18 had IGHV unmutated disease.

Method: immunoSEQ multiplex PCR; TCRdb's copy keeps in-frame clones and lacks some. Of about 140,000 clones listed, over 75% are singletons. Germline V CDR1 and CDR2: LNHNV, YYDKDF (reference sequence). The CDR3 has 16 residues. Trimming removed 0 bases at V and 0 bases at J, with 12 bases between. V is TRBV15 and J is TRBJ2-7; D ambiguous. This sequence was found in a human donor with chronic lymphocytic leukemia. The sequences come from PBMCs, collected after 36 months of ibrutinib treatment. CDR3 in DNA: TGTGCCACCAGCAGAGAGGTACTGAGGAGCTCCTACGAGCAGTACTTC. Translation gives CATSREVLRSSYEQYF. Supplemented by reference TRBV15 and TRBJ2-7, the full variable domain reads DAMVIQNPRYQVTQFGKPVTLSCSQTLNHNVMYWYQQKSSQAPKLLFHYYDKDFNNEADTPDNFQSRRPNTSFCFLDIRSPGLGDTAMYLCATSREVLRSSYEQYFGPGTRLTVT.